This T cell receptor (beta chain) came from a study of sequential checkpoint blockade in melanoma. Study-wide context: About 89 pretreatment tumor DNA samples were TCRβ immunosequenced. More than 20 patients had matched tumor biopsies before treatment and at week 13 after nivolumab or ipilimumab alone.

TCRdb keeps only in-frame clones here, not all; method: immunoSEQ multiplex PCR. Among 10,000 to 15,000 clones listed, under 30% were seen once. This clone was detected many times. Treatment specified: randomized to nivolumab then ipilimumab (arm A) or the reverse (arm B). V dropped 5 bases and J dropped 3 bases, with 10 bases sitting between them. Per the germline V gene, CDR1 is MNHGY and CDR2 is SAAAGT. The CDR3 contains 13 residues. The clonotype comes from a human donor with melanoma. The genes are TRBV6-8 and TRBJ1-1; D is perhaps TRBD1 (5 bases). The specimen comprised tumor tissue (inferred from file names), sampled from a patient given nivolumab and ipilimumab in sequence. This CDR3 reads CASSAYRYTEAFF. The CDR3 nucleotides are TGTGCCAGCAGTGCATACAGGTACACTGAAGCTTTCTTT.